This T cell receptor (beta chain) was profiled in a study of technical replicates of blood from a few donors. Assay: immunoSEQ multiplex PCR; the TCRdb copy retains only in-frame clones and omits some. Among 60,000 to 80,000 clones, roughly nine tenths were seen once, and the ten largest hold around 0.38%. CDR3 size: 16 residues. Germline CDR1 GTSNPN, CDR2 SVGIG (reference sequence). V shed 1 base and J shed 0 bases, with 12 bases lying between them. This clone came up once. V gene TRBV30 combines with J gene TRBJ1-4; D remains unclear. This receptor was identified in a human donor in good health. Sequencing was done on a sample of T cells isolated from PBMCs. The CDR3 DNA follows: TGTGCCTGGAGTGGTGGTGTTGAGGCAACTAATGAAAAACTGTTTTTT. This encodes CAWSGGVEATNEKLFF. Together with reference TRBV30 and TRBJ1-4, the CDR3 gives the full variable domain: SQTIHQWPATLVQPVGSPLSLECTVEGTSNPNLYWYRQAAGRGLQLLFYSVGIGQISSEVPQNLSASRPQDRQFILSSKKLLLSDSGFYLCAWSGGVEATNEKLFFGSGTQLSVL.